Presented here are 2 T cell receptor beta chains from one specimen sequenced in a study of T-cell reconstitution after alpha-beta-depleted transplantation in children (dated by TCRdb to the mid-2010s). Libraries came from PCR. The sequencer listed for this sample is Illumina HiSeq 2500. TCR libraries were prepared with molecular barcoding, using unique molecular identifiers to normalize TCRbeta repertoire quantification. The public sequencing data were trimmed at Q25 with fastp and processed into clonotypes with MiXCR by TCRdb, which kept only in-frame beta chains. Under each unique CDR3 protein, matching rows form one entry showing the most common genes and DNA. Recorded for this sample are some 590,000 distinct CDR3 sequences; about 10% of them occurred a single time. Of the sample, about 4.3% is held by the ten largest clones. The starting material was PBMCs from the stem cell graft donor, obtained from the stem cell graft. The receptors were sampled from a human donor who donated a stem cell graft to a child with acute myeloid leukemia.

In this sample, this clonotype turned up a few times. The chain joins TRBV5-1 to TRBJ2-1; unclear D gene. This CDR3 region has 14 residues. The V gene lost 7 bases and the J gene lost 8 bases, with 19 bases spanning the gap. Per germline, CDR1 SGHRS and CDR2 YFSETQ. CDR3 sequence (DNA): TGCGCCAGCTCCCAGGAAGGGTACGTCGATGAGCAGTTCTTC. Its protein is CASSQEGYVDEQFF.

V gene TRBV29-1 combines with J gene TRBJ1-2, with a weak D call TRBD1 (5 bases). Germline CDR1 reads SQVTM; CDR2 reads ANQGSEA. The CDR3 sequence is 15 residues long. V dropped 5 bases and J dropped 5 bases, with 21 bases sitting between them. CDR3 in amino acids: CSVKHLGTLEYGYTF. Here the CDR3 DNA reads TGCAGCGTTAAACATCTGGGGACGCTGGAATATGGCTACACCTTC.